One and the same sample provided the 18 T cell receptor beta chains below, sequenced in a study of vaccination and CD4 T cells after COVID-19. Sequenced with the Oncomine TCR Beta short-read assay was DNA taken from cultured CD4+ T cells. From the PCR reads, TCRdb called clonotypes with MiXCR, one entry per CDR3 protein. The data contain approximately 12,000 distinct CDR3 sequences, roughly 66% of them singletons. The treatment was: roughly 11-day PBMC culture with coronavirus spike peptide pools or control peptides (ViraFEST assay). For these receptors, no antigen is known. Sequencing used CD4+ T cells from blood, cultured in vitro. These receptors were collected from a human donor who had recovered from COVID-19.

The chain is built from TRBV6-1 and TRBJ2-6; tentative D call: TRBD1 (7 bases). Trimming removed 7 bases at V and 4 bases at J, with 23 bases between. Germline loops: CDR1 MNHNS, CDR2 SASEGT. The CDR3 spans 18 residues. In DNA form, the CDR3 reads TGTGCCAGCACTCAACGAGGCAGGGGGGACCGGGGGGCCAACGTCCTGACTTTC. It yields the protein CASTQRGRGDRGANVLTF.

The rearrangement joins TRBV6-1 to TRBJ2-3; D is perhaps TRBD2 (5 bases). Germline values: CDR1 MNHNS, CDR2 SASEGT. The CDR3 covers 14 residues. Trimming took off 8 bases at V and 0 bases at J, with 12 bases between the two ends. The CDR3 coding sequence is TGTGCCAGCGGGAGCAGGAGAAGCACAGATACGCAGTATTTT. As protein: CASGSRRSTDTQYF.

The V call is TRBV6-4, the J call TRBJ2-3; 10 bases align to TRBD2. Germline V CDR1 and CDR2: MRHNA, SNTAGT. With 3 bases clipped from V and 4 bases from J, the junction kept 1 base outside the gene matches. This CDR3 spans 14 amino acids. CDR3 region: CASSELAGADTQYF. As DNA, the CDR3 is TGTGCCAGCAGTGAGCTAGCGGGAGCAGATACGCAGTATTTT.

The DNA for the CDR3 is TGTGCCATCAGTGACTCCAACTCTGGAAACACCATATATTTT. Translated: CAISDSNSGNTIYF. The rearrangement uses TRBV10-3 and TRBJ1-3, with D hard to call. CDR3 length: 14 residues. Germline V gene sequence: CDR1 ENHRY, CDR2 SYGVKD. The V and J ends lost 3 bases and 0 bases respectively, with 6 bases between them.

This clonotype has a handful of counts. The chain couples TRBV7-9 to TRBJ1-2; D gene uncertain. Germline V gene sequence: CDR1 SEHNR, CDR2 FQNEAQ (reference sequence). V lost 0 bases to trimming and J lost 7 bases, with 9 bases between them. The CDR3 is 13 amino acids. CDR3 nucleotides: TGTGCCAGCAGCTTAGCCGGGAATCCTGGCTACACCTTC. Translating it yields CASSLAGNPGYTF.

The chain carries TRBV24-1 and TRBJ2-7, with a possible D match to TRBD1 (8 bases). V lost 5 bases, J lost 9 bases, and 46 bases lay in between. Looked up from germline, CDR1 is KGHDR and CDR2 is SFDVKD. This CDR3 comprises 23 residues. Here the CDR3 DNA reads TGTGCCACCAGTGCCCTAGCGGAGGCGCCCGGGACATTGTGGGGACAGGAGGCGCCCGGGCAGTACTTC. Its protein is CATSALAEAPGTLWGQEAPGQYF.

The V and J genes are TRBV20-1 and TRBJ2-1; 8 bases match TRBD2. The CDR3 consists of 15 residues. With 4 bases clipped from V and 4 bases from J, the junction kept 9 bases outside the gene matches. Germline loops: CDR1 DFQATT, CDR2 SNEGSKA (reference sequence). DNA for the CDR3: TGCAGTGCTACTGATCCGGGAGGGAGATACAATGAGCAGTTCTTC. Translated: CSATDPGGRYNEQFF.

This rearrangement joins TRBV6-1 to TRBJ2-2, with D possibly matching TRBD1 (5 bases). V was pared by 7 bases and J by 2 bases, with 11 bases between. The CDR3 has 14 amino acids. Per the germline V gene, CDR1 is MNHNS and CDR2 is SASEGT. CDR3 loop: CASTRQGNTGELFF. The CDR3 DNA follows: TGTGCCAGCACGCGGCAGGGTAACACCGGGGAGCTGTTTTTT.

This CDR3 reads CATSATSVGHEQYF. Here the CDR3 DNA reads TGTGCCACCAGCGCGACTAGCGTCGGCCACGAGCAGTACTTC. This chain uses TRBV15 with TRBJ2-7; TRBD2 agrees at 8 bases. The trim removed 5 bases at V and 5 bases at J, leaving 8 bases unmatched. There are 14 residues in the CDR3. The germline CDR1 and CDR2 sequences are LNHNV and YYDKDF (reference sequence).

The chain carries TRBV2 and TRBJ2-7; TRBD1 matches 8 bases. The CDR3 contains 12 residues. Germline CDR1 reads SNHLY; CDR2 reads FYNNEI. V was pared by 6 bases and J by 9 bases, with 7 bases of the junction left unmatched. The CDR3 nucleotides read TGTGCCAGCAGGAGGACAGGGTCTGGGCAGTACTTC. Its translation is CASRRTGSGQYF.

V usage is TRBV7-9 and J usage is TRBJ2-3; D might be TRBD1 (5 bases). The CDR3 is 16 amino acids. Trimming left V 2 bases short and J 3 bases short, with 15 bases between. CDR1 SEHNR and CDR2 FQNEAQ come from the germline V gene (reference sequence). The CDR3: CASSLFDRRITDTQYF. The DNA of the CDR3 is TGTGCCAGCAGCTTATTTGACAGACGAATAACAGATACGCAGTATTTT. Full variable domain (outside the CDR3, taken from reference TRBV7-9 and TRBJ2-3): DTGVSQNPRHKITKRGQNVTFRCDPISEHNRLYWYRQTLGQGPEFLTYFQNEAQLEKSRLLSDRFSAERPKGSFSTLEIQRTEQGDSAMYLCASSLFDRRITDTQYFGPGTRLTVL.

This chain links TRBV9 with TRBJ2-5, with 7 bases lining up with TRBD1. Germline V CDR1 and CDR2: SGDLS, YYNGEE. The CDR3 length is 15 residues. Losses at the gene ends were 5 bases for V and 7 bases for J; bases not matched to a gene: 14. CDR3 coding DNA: TGTGCCAGCAGTACCGGGACAGAAGTCGTTGGGACCCAGTACTTC. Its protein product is CASSTGTEVVGTQYF.

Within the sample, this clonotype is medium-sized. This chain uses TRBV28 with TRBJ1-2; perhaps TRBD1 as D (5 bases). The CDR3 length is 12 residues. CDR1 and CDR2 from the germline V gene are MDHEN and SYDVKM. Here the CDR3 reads CSHGRGGYGYTF. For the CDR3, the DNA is TGTTCGCACGGCCGGGGGGGCTATGGCTACACCTTC.

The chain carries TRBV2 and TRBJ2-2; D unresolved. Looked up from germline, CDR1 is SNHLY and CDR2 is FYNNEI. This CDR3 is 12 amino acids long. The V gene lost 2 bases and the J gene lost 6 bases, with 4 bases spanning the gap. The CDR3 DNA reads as TGTGCCAGCAGTGAACATGCCGGGGAGCTGTTTTTT. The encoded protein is CASSEHAGELFF.

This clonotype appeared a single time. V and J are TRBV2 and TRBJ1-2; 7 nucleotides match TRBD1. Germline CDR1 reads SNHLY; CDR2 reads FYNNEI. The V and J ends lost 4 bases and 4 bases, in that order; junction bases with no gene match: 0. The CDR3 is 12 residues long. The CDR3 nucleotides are TGTGCCAGCAGTGGGGACAGCTATGGCTACACCTTC. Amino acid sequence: CASSGDSYGYTF.

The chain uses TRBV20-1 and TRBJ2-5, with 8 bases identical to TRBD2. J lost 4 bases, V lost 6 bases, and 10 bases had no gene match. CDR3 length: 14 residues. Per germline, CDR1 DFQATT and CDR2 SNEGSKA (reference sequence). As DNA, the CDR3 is TGCAGTGCCACAAGGACTAGCTGGTCAGAGACCCAGTACTTC. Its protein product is CSATRTSWSETQYF.

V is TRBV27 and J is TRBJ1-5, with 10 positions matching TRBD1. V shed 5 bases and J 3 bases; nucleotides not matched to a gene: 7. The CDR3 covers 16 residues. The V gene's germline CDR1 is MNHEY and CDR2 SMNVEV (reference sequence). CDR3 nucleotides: TGTGCCAGCAGTCCGGACAGGGGGGGGGCCAATCAGCCCCAGCATTTT. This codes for CASSPDRGGANQPQHF.

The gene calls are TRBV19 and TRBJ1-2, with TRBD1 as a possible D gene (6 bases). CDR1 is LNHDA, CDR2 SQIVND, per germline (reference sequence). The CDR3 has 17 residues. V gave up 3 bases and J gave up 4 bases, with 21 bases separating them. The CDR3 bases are TGTGCCAGTAGTATCCGGAGGGGGGGTACAGTGAGCTATGGCTACACCTTC. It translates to CASSIRRGGTVSYGYTF.